This entry lists 32 T cell receptor beta chains sequenced from one sample in a study of glioma-infiltrating T cells after dendritic cell vaccination. Libraries were prepared by immunoSEQ multiplex PCR; TCRdb keeps only in-frame clonotypes and omits some of them. The sample yields roughly 51,000 clones, 65% to 90% seen once. This material consisted of blood, taken before dendritic cell vaccination. Receptors were obtained from a human donor with glioblastoma.

The rearrangement links TRBV27 to TRBJ2-7; 8 positions agree with TRBD1. V was clipped by 8 bases and J by 7 bases; unmatched bases: 7. The germline V gene has CDR1 MNHEY and CDR2 SMNVEV (reference sequence). The length of the CDR3 is 12 residues. For the CDR3, the DNA is TGTGCCAGCCGTCAGGGGGCGGGGGAGCAGTACTTC. This sequence encodes CASRQGAGEQYF.

The chain uses TRBV7-2 and TRBJ2-2; 9 bases fit TRBD2. Germline values: CDR1 SGHTA, CDR2 FQGNSA. V lost 7 bases to trimming and J lost 5 bases; unmatched junction nucleotides: 11. CDR3 length equals 16 residues. The DNA of the CDR3 is TGTGCCAGCACCCCCCCGGGACTAGCTGGTACCGGGGAGCTGTTTTTT. Its translation: CASTPPGLAGTGELFF. The full variable domain, its missing parts supplied by reference TRBV7-2 and TRBJ2-2, is GAGVSQSPSNKVTEKGKDVELRCDPISGHTALYWYRQSLGQGLEFLIYFQGNSAPDKSGLPSDRFSAERTGGSVSTLTIQRTQQEDSAVYLCASTPPGLAGTGELFFGEGSRLTVL.

The chain has TRBV4-1 and TRBJ1-1; 7 bases align to TRBD1. V shed 0 bases, J shed 3 bases, and the junction held 4 bases outside the gene matches. Germline V CDR1 and CDR2: MGHRA, YSYEKL. The length of the CDR3 is 15 residues. The CDR3 is CASSQDLGGYTEAFF. The CDR3 DNA follows: TGCGCCAGCAGCCAAGATCTAGGGGGCTACACTGAAGCTTTCTTT.

This chain connects TRBV10-3 to TRBJ1-4, with D maybe TRBD1 (5 bases). The V end lost 11 bases, the J end lost 3 bases, and 19 bases lay between the germline ends. The CDR3 is made up of 15 amino acids. Germline CDR1 is ENHRY and CDR2 is SYGVKD. This CDR3 reads CAASVGGTSNEKLFF. The CDR3 DNA follows: TGTGCCGCGAGTGTTGGAGGGACGTCTAATGAAAAACTGTTTTTT.

This clone has only one observation. The chain is built from TRBV7-9 and TRBJ1-5; TRBD1 might be the D (6 bases). Germline V gene data show CDR1 as SEHNR and CDR2 as FQNEAQ (reference sequence). The CDR3 runs 17 residues. V was cut by 3 bases and J by 2 bases, with 17 bases left in between. CDR3 DNA sequence: TGTGCCAGCAGCTTGGAAGGGCCAGGGGTTGGCAATCAGCCCCAGCATTTT. Encoded protein: CASSLEGPGVGNQPQHF.

This chain joins TRBV6-1 and TRBJ1-2; 7 bases match TRBD1. This CDR3 contains 15 residues. Germline values: CDR1 MNHNS, CDR2 SASEGT. V gave up 6 bases and J gave up 4 bases; unmatched junction bases: 11. The CDR3 nucleotides are TGTGCCAGCAGCCGAACCCGGGACAGTAGCTATGGCTACACCTTC. It encodes CASSRTRDSSYGYTF.

The chain recombines TRBV19 with TRBJ2-3; 9 bases are a match to TRBD1. The germline V gene encodes CDR1 LNHDA and CDR2 SQIVND (reference sequence). The CDR3 runs to 15 residues. With 9 bases clipped from V and 0 bases from J, the junction kept 7 bases outside the gene matches. In nucleotides, the CDR3 is TGTGCCAGCTCATGGGACAGGGCGAGCACAGATACGCAGTATTTT. It codes for CASSWDRASTDTQYF.

The sample holds one count of this clone. The J gene is TRBJ1-3, the V gene TRBV4-2; 8 bases match TRBD1. The CDR3 runs 17 residues. V shed 5 bases and J 0 bases; nucleotides not matched to a gene: 9. Germline loops: CDR1 LGHNA, CDR2 YNFKEQ. CDR3: CASSLTTGASSGNTIYF. The CDR3 DNA reads as TGTGCCAGCAGCTTAACGACAGGGGCGAGCTCTGGAAACACCATATATTTT.

This clone was detected only a few times. This chain links TRBV5-1 with TRBJ2-5; 7 nucleotides agree with TRBD2. With 0 bases clipped from V and 5 bases from J, the junction kept 1 base outside the gene matches. Per the germline V gene, CDR1 is SGHRS and CDR2 is YFSETQ. This CDR3 region has 13 residues. The CDR3 sequence is CASSLAGGETQYF. In nucleotides, the CDR3 is TGCGCCAGCAGCTTGGCCGGGGGGGAGACCCAGTACTTC.

The chain combines TRBV10-2 with TRBJ2-1; 9 positions match TRBD2. V was pared by 1 base and J by 6 bases, with 10 bases of the junction left unmatched. This CDR3 comprises 17 residues. Germline V gives CDR1 WSHSY, CDR2 SAAADI. CDR3 sequence reads: CASSEFIAGARFNEQFF. DNA for the CDR3: TGCGCCAGCAGTGAGTTCATAGCGGGGGCGAGATTCAATGAGCAGTTCTTC.

V usage is TRBV6-5 and J usage is TRBJ2-3, with 11 nucleotides matching TRBD2. The CDR3 length is 15 residues. V gave up 6 bases and J gave up 4 bases; unmatched junction bases: 6. The germline V gene has CDR1 MNHEY and CDR2 SVGAGI. The CDR3 protein is CASRLAGGPADTQYF. The CDR3 DNA reads as TGTGCCAGCAGGCTAGCGGGGGGCCCAGCAGATACGCAGTATTTT.

This rearrangement joins TRBV7-2 to TRBJ1-4; D uncertain. Trimming stripped 5 bases from V and 5 bases from J, with 15 bases between. CDR1 and CDR2 from the germline V gene are SGHTA and FQGNSA. The CDR3 is 15 residues long. The CDR3 reads CASSPDPGYNEKLFF. The CDR3 nucleotides are TGTGCCAGCAGCCCAGATCCGGGGTACAATGAAAAACTGTTTTTT.

Comments on this clone: The same CDR3 can be traced to other DNA sequences in this sample. The chain recombines TRBV27 with TRBJ1-2; D not certain. The germline V gene encodes CDR1 MNHEY and CDR2 SMNVEV (reference sequence). V was cut by 3 bases and J by 8 bases, with 10 bases left in between. The CDR3 is 12 residues long. CDR3 in amino acids: CASSLGGKGYTF. The DNA for the CDR3 is TGTGCCAGCAGTTTGGGAGGGAAAGGCTACACCTTC.

V gene TRBV27 combines with J gene TRBJ1-2; TRBD1 matches at 10 bases. Germline loops: CDR1 MNHEY, CDR2 SMNVEV (reference sequence). V lost 3 bases and J lost 5; bases outside the gene matches: 3. The CDR3 has 14 amino acids. As DNA, the CDR3 is TGTGCCAGCAGTTTTACGGGACAGGGGTATGGCTACACCTTC. Its translation: CASSFTGQGYGYTF.

This sequence joins TRBV5-1 and TRBJ1-1; a weak D match, TRBD1 (5 bases). The CDR3 covers 14 residues. V was clipped by 0 bases and J by 6 bases, with 12 bases between them. Germline CDR1 reads SGHRS; CDR2 reads YFSETQ. The CDR3, as DNA: TGCGCCAGCAGCTTGGCCCGGGTGGGGCCTGAAGCTTTCTTT. This sequence encodes CASSLARVGPEAFF.

J is TRBJ2-5 and V is TRBV5-4; TRBD2 aligns across 8 bases. The J segment lost 4 bases and the V segment lost 4 bases, leaving 18 bases of the junction unmatched. CDR3 length: 18 residues. Germline V gene lookup returns CDR1 SGHNT and CDR2 YYREEE (reference sequence). CDR3 sequence reads: CASSPTRFSGNGAETQYF. The CDR3 nucleotides read TGTGCCAGCAGCCCGACCCGATTTAGCGGGAACGGCGCAGAGACCCAGTACTTC.

The V gene is TRBV5-6, the J gene TRBJ2-7; 11 nucleotides match TRBD1. The CDR3 contains 15 residues. Losses at the gene ends were 5 bases for V and 2 bases for J; bases not matched to a gene: 6. Germline V gene lookup returns CDR1 SGHDT and CDR2 YYEEEE. Here the CDR3 reads CASRGDRGIPYEQYF. The DNA of the CDR3 is TGTGCCAGCAGGGGGGACAGGGGGATTCCCTACGAGCAGTACTTC.

V is TRBV18 and J is TRBJ1-1, with 9 bases matching TRBD1. This CDR3 contains 15 residues. Germline trimming cut 2 bases from V and 6 bases from J; bases unmatched to any gene: 7. Germline loops: CDR1 KGHSH, CDR2 LQKENI. This CDR3 is CASSPSGQGGPEAFF. The DNA of the CDR3 is TGTGCCAGCTCACCATCGGGACAGGGTGGCCCTGAAGCTTTCTTT. Full variable domain (outside the CDR3, taken from reference TRBV18 and TRBJ1-1): NAGVMQNPRHLVRRRGQEARLRCSPMKGHSHVYWYRQLPEEGLKFMVYLQKENIIDESGMPKERFSAEFPKEGPSILRIQQVVRGDSAAYFCASSPSGQGGPEAFFGQGTRLTVV.

J is TRBJ2-6 and V is TRBV27, with D possibly being TRBD1 (5 bases). CDR3 size: 17 residues. Germline V gene sequence: CDR1 MNHEY, CDR2 SMNVEV (reference sequence). Deletions cut 4 bases from V and 1 base from J, with 14 bases between. In DNA, the CDR3 is TGTGCCAGCAGTTCCCTGCAGGGCCTTTCTGGGGCCAACGTCCTGACTTTC. Protein: CASSSLQGLSGANVLTF.

The V call is TRBV7-2, the J call TRBJ1-6, with D perhaps TRBD1 (6 bases). V was clipped by 2 bases and J by 5 bases, with 13 bases between them. The germline CDR1 and CDR2 sequences are SGHTA and FQGNSA. The CDR3 covers 16 residues. The chain's CDR3 is CASSLRAGTNNSPLHF. The DNA for the CDR3 is TGTGCCAGCAGCTTAAGGGCAGGGACAAATAATTCACCCCTCCACTTT.

The J gene is TRBJ1-5, the V gene TRBV13, with D possibly TRBD1 on 5 matching bases. Trimming removed 5 bases at V and 3 bases at J, with 20 bases between. Germline values: CDR1 PRHDT, CDR2 FYEKMQ (reference sequence). The CDR3 runs to 17 residues. The CDR3 DNA is TGTGCCAGCAGCCGCAAAACCCAGGGAGGGAACAATCAGCCCCAGCATTTT. This gives the protein CASSRKTQGGNNQPQHF.

The chain carries TRBV6-5 and TRBJ1-2; unclear D gene. Germline CDR1 reads MNHEY; CDR2 reads SVGAGI. The CDR3 sequence is 13 residues long. The V end lost 4 bases, the J end lost 1 base, and 7 bases lay between the germline ends. CDR3 coding DNA: TGTGCCAGCAGTTTCAACGGTAACTATGGCTACACCTTC. It specifies CASSFNGNYGYTF.

The chain uses TRBV7-9 and TRBJ2-7, with D unresolved. The germline CDR1 and CDR2 sequences are SEHNR and FQNEAQ (reference sequence). CDR3 size: 15 residues. V was trimmed by 4 bases and J by 0 bases, leaving 13 bases between them. The CDR3 bases are TGTGCCAGCAGCTCAAGAGACACCAGCTCCTACGAGCAGTACTTC. Residues: CASSSRDTSSYEQYF.

This clone was detected a few times. V usage is TRBV4-2 and J usage is TRBJ2-3; TRBD2 might be the D (7 bases). The CDR3 runs 19 residues. V lost 4 bases to trimming and J lost 5 bases, with 28 bases between them. The V gene's germline CDR1 is LGHNA and CDR2 YNFKEQ. The CDR3 DNA reads as TGTGCCAGCAGCCCCGGGGAAGCCACGGGGGGCCTTGTTAGAGATACGCAGTATTTT. It translates to CASSPGEATGGLVRDTQYF.

J is TRBJ2-7 and V is TRBV5-1; D possibly corresponds to TRBD2 (6 bases). Trimming stripped 6 bases from V and 0 bases from J, with 10 bases between. This CDR3 contains 13 residues. The V gene's germline CDR1 is SGHRS and CDR2 YFSETQ. The CDR3 spells CASNRGSSYEQYF. CDR3 bases: TGCGCCAGCAACCGGGGGAGCTCCTACGAGCAGTACTTC.

The chain combines TRBV4-1 with TRBJ2-7; 9 bases align to TRBD2. In germline, CDR1 is MGHRA, CDR2 YSYEKL. Germline trimming cut 0 bases from V and 3 bases from J; bases unmatched to any gene: 6. The CDR3 has 16 amino acids. CDR3: CASSQDASGMSYEQYF. The CDR3 DNA is TGCGCCAGCAGCCAAGACGCTAGCGGGATGAGCTACGAGCAGTACTTC.

The chain has TRBV29-1 and TRBJ2-5, with 7 bases that match TRBD2. The J call could be wrong; TRBJ2-7 is a better fit for the DNA end. Germline V lookup: CDR1 SQVTM, CDR2 ANQGSEA. The CDR3 totals 14 residues. The DNA for the CDR3 is TGCAGCGGTGCTCTGGGAGGGCAGGGCTACGAGCAGTACTTC. It specifies CSGALGGQGYEQYF.

This chain links TRBV6-5 with TRBJ1-6; D possibly corresponds to TRBD1 (5 bases). Trimming left V 5 bases short and J 9 bases short, with 11 bases between. Germline V gene data show CDR1 as MNHEY and CDR2 as SVGAGI. This CDR3 has 13 amino acids. The CDR3 protein is CASSQVGGSPLHF. The CDR3 DNA follows: TGTGCCAGCAGTCAAGTGGGGGGTTCACCCCTCCACTTT.

The CDR3 DNA is TGTGCCAGCGGTACTTCAGGGACTAATGAAAAACTGTTTTTT. It translates to CASGTSGTNEKLFF. The rearrangement uses TRBV7-2 and TRBJ1-4, with D perhaps matching TRBD1 (5 bases). The germline V and J ends were trimmed by 8 bases and 2 bases, with 12 bases remaining between them. Germline values: CDR1 SGHTA, CDR2 FQGNSA. The CDR3 has 14 amino acids.

The chain couples TRBV9 to TRBJ2-7; D gene ambiguous. V was pared by 0 bases and J by 3 bases, with 13 bases between. Germline V gene data show CDR1 as SGDLS and CDR2 as YYNGEE. The CDR3 loop spans 15 amino acids. The CDR3 spells CASSVAATQDYEQYF. The CDR3 DNA reads TGTGCCAGCAGCGTAGCAGCGACTCAAGACTACGAGCAGTACTTC. The full variable domain, rest sourced from reference TRBV9 and TRBJ2-7, is DSGVTQTPKHLITATGQRVTLRCSPRSGDLSVYWYQQSLDQGLQFLIQYYNGEERAKGNILERFSAQQFPDLHSELNLSSLELGDSALYFCASSVAATQDYEQYFGPGTRLTVT.

For the CDR3, the DNA is TGCGCCAGCAGCCCGGGACAGGTTCAGTCCTACAATGAGCAGTTCTTC. Translation gives CASSPGQVQSYNEQFF. This rearrangement joins TRBV5-1 to TRBJ2-1, with 8 bases matching TRBD1. The CDR3 covers 16 residues. The germline V gene has CDR1 SGHRS and CDR2 YFSETQ. V trimming: 4 bases; J trimming: 1 base; junction bases outside the gene matches: 7.

The chain links TRBV7-9 to TRBJ1-1; D unclear. V was clipped by 7 bases and J by 5 bases, with 17 bases between them. Per germline, CDR1 SEHNR and CDR2 FQNEAQ (reference sequence). This CDR3 has 14 residues. CDR3 nucleotides: TGTGCCAGCACTCAACAGCAGACGGATACTGAAGCTTTCTTT. Its translation is CASTQQQTDTEAFF.